These T cell receptor beta chains were read from a single sample in a study of OX40 agonist ivuxolimab in advanced cancers. This table comes from immunoSEQ multiplex PCR, and its TCRdb copy is limited to in-frame clones, with some not included. Among about 41,000 clones listed, around 87% were seen once. Sample: CD4+ or CD8+ T cells sorted from blood, taken in a trial of the OX40 agonist ivuxolimab. These receptors were obtained from an adult with an advanced solid tumor such as melanoma, head and neck, liver or kidney cancer. Each CDR3 is given without its conserved first and last residue. D genes are given only for firm matches.

j_call: TRBJ2-7; v_call: TRBV6-6; cdr3_length: 13; d_call: TRBD2; cdr3_aa: ASSSSAGGPGEQY
j_call: TRBJ1-1; v_call: TRBV16; cdr3_length: 10; d_call: NA; cdr3_aa: ASSQPDTEAF
j_call: TRBJ2-1; v_call: TRBV18; cdr3_length: 14; d_call: TRBD2; cdr3_aa: ASSPSGTPIYNEQF
j_call: TRBJ2-7; v_call: TRBV9; cdr3_length: 12; d_call: TRBD2; cdr3_aa: ASSVGLAEYEQY
j_call: TRBJ2-3; v_call: TRBV29-1; cdr3_length: 11; d_call: NA; cdr3_aa: SAAGGYTDTQY
j_call: TRBJ2-7; v_call: TRBV28; cdr3_length: 12; d_call: NA; cdr3_aa: ASSFEGGRYEQY
j_call: TRBJ2-7; v_call: TRBV4-1; cdr3_length: 10; d_call: NA; cdr3_aa: ASSQDSYEQY
j_call: TRBJ1-6; v_call: TRBV28; cdr3_length: 11; d_call: NA; cdr3_aa: ASSSFRDSPLH
j_call: TRBJ2-5; v_call: TRBV11-1; cdr3_length: 13; d_call: NA; cdr3_aa: ASSLAVVGAETQY
j_call: TRBJ1-4; v_call: TRBV4-3; cdr3_length: 13; d_call: NA; cdr3_aa: ASSQDWTALEKLF
j_call: TRBJ2-3; v_call: TRBV11-3; cdr3_length: 14; d_call: NA; cdr3_aa: ASSRVVITSTDTQY
j_call: TRBJ2-7; v_call: TRBV18; cdr3_length: 11; d_call: NA; cdr3_aa: ASSPLLLGEQY
j_call: TRBJ1-1; v_call: TRBV7-9; cdr3_length: 13; d_call: NA; cdr3_aa: ASSLVEGRNTEAF
j_call: TRBJ2-1; v_call: TRBV27; cdr3_length: 14; d_call: TRBD1; cdr3_aa: ASSSPYGDSNNEQF
j_call: TRBJ2-2; v_call: TRBV7-1; cdr3_length: 12; d_call: TRBD1; cdr3_aa: ASTWGQGAGELF
j_call: TRBJ2-5; v_call: TRBV6-5; cdr3_length: 9; d_call: NA; cdr3_aa: ASSYLETQY
j_call: TRBJ2-3; v_call: TRBV7-3; cdr3_length: 15; d_call: NA; cdr3_aa: ASSSGEAGVRTDTQY
j_call: TRBJ1-5; v_call: TRBV28; cdr3_length: 13; d_call: NA; cdr3_aa: ASSLRRGRRATQH
j_call: TRBJ2-5; v_call: TRBV6-1; cdr3_length: 11; d_call: NA; cdr3_aa: ASSSPYQETQY
j_call: TRBJ2-1; v_call: TRBV7-9; cdr3_length: 10; d_call: NA; cdr3_aa: ASSPNQNEQF
j_call: TRBJ2-3; v_call: TRBV7-3; cdr3_length: 14; d_call: TRBD1; cdr3_aa: ASSLGGRGLGDTQY
j_call: TRBJ2-1; v_call: TRBV5-4; cdr3_length: 11; d_call: NA; cdr3_aa: ASSLISYNEQF
j_call: TRBJ2-7; v_call: TRBV6-1; cdr3_length: 10; d_call: NA; cdr3_aa: ASSNEGDEQY
j_call: TRBJ2-5; v_call: TRBV19; cdr3_length: 9; d_call: NA; cdr3_aa: ASSRKETQY
j_call: TRBJ2-3; v_call: TRBV7-9; cdr3_length: 15; d_call: TRBD2; cdr3_aa: ASSLEGLAGGTDTQY
j_call: TRBJ2-5; v_call: TRBV27; cdr3_length: 13; d_call: NA; cdr3_aa: ASSVGWGRGETQY
j_call: TRBJ1-4; v_call: TRBV27; cdr3_length: 14; d_call: NA; cdr3_aa: ASSRGSPATNEKLF
j_call: TRBJ2-1; v_call: TRBV6-6; cdr3_length: 13; d_call: TRBD2; cdr3_aa: ASRISAGGPNEQF
j_call: TRBJ2-1; v_call: TRBV4-1; cdr3_length: 10; d_call: NA; cdr3_aa: ASSQEGSEQF
j_call: TRBJ2-3; v_call: TRBV4-3; cdr3_length: 12; d_call: NA; cdr3_aa: ASSQEKATDTQY
j_call: TRBJ2-1; v_call: TRBV5-6; cdr3_length: 10; d_call: NA; cdr3_aa: ASSLGPNEQF
j_call: TRBJ2-1; v_call: TRBV11-3; cdr3_length: 14; d_call: NA; cdr3_aa: ASSLEGGISYNEQF
j_call: TRBJ2-7; v_call: TRBV6-6; cdr3_length: 13; d_call: TRBD1; cdr3_aa: ASSYKGQGMYEQY
j_call: TRBJ1-5; v_call: TRBV28; cdr3_length: 11; d_call: NA; cdr3_aa: ASSLTPNQPQH
j_call: TRBJ2-1; v_call: TRBV29-1; cdr3_length: 12; d_call: NA; cdr3_aa: SVLRELGYNEQF